This entry describes one TCR beta chain. Its antigen is not known. The authors incorporated unique molecular identifiers into the TCR beta cDNA libraries. Each CDR3 protein gets one entry after TCRdb re-called the PCR reads with MiXCR. The sample carries a few hundred thousand distinct CDR3 sequences, about 40% recorded once. This specimen belongs to a study of post-analysis software for immune sequencing data. General observations from the study: A handful of TRBV segments (TRBV5-6, TRBV5-1 and TRBV20-1 among them) occurred more frequently in patients than in controls.

Germline values: CDR1 DFQATT, CDR2 SNEGSKA (reference sequence). V gave up 0 bases and J gave up 6 bases; unmatched junction bases: 20. The CDR3 has 19 residues. Sequenced: blood. The chain is built from TRBV20-1 and TRBJ2-3, with TRBD2 matching 8 bases. The TCR originated in a girl aged 5-17 years with multiple sclerosis. CDR3 in DNA: TGCAGTGCTAGAGATTTCGAAGATCTAGCGGGCGTAGATCCGGATACGCAGTATTTT. Translating gives CSARDFEDLAGVDPDTQYF.